The rows below give T cell receptor beta chains drawn from one sample of a study of post-analysis software for immune sequencing data. A single record per CDR3 protein comes from TCRdb applying MiXCR to the PCR reads. Of approximately 770,000 distinct CDR3 sequences listed, 46% are singletons. Sequenced material: blood. The source of these receptors is a girl aged 10-17 years with multiple sclerosis. Each CDR3 is given with its conserved first and last residue. The D gene is left open where the match is weak. Only part of the rows carry a size: once, few, many, or a class if the clone is expanded.

>-|TRBV29-1|once|TRBJ2-3
CSIMGRVTDTQYF
TGCAGCATTATGGGACGGGTCACAGATACGCAGTATTTT
>TRBD1|TRBV13|few|TRBJ1-6
CASSSRDRWNNSPLHF
TGTGCCAGCAGCTCACGGGACAGGTGGAATAATTCACCCCTCCACTTT
>-|TRBV12-3/TRBV12-4|-|TRBJ2-7
CASMLRGDEQYF
TGTGCCAGCATGTTAAGGGGAGACGAGCAGTACTTC
>-|TRBV19|once|TRBJ2-3
CASSRLRAGLDTQYF
TGTGCCAGTAGTCGCTTGAGGGCGGGCCTGGATACGCAGTATTTT
>-|TRBV20-1|-|TRBJ1-5
CSARDRGSMGAQPQHF
TGCAGTGCTAGAGATCGGGGCTCCATGGGGGCTCAGCCCCAGCATTTT
>TRBD2|TRBV29-1|few|TRBJ2-3
CSVLQTTSQDTQYF
TGCAGCGTTCTACAGACGACTAGCCAAGATACGCAGTATTTT
>TRBD1|TRBV7-9|-|TRBJ2-5
CASSTGQGTIQETQYF
TGTGCCAGCAGCACAGGACAGGGTACGATCCAAGAGACCCAGTACTTC
>TRBD2|TRBV4-3|-|TRBJ2-1
CASSQEWLAGYNEQFF
TGCGCCAGCAGCCAAGAGTGGCTAGCGGGTTACAATGAGCAGTTCTTC
>-|TRBV9|-|TRBJ2-3
CASSETVADTQYF
TGTGCCAGCAGCGAGACAGTGGCAGATACGCAGTATTTT
>-|TRBV6-2/TRBV6-3|-|TRBJ2-2
CASSYTVNTGELCF
TGTGCCAGCAGTTACACGGTTAACACCGGGGAGCTGTGTTTT
>-|TRBV7-2|-|TRBJ2-5
CASSLWVRETQYF
TGTGCCAGCAGCTTATGGGTGAGGGAGACCCAGTACTTC
>-|TRBV2|once|TRBJ2-3
CASSEDTGGGNTQYF
TGTGCCAGCAGTGAAGACACCGGGGGTGGCAATACGCAGTATTTT
>TRBD2|TRBV12-3/TRBV12-4|-|TRBJ2-3
CASSLGGGRATDTQYF
TGTGCCAGCAGTTTAGGGGGCGGGAGGGCCACAGATACGCAGTATTTT
>TRBD2|TRBV12-3/TRBV12-4|-|TRBJ2-3
CASSLSLAGTDTQYF
TGTGCCAGCAGTTTAAGCCTAGCGGGGACAGATACGCAGTATTTT
>-|TRBV29-1|-|TRBJ1-2
CSVSPDPNYGYTF
TGCAGCGTTTCCCCAGACCCTAACTATGGCTACACCTTC
>-|TRBV3-1|-|TRBJ1-1
CASSHLTGRFTEAFF
TGTGCCAGCAGCCACCTTACAGGGAGGTTCACTGAAGCTTTCTTT
>TRBD2|TRBV11-1|-|TRBJ2-1
CASSLEGASGGYNEQFF
TGTGCCAGCAGCTTAGAAGGTGCTAGCGGGGGGTACAATGAGCAGTTCTTC
>TRBD2|TRBV11-3|-|TRBJ2-1
CASNSGLALPHEQFF
TGTGCCAGCAACTCGGGACTAGCTCTCCCCCATGAGCAGTTCTTC
>-|TRBV7-2|-|TRBJ1-6
CASSSEASSPLHF
TGTGCCAGCAGCTCAGAAGCCAGTTCACCCCTCCACTTT
>-|TRBV7-2|-|TRBJ2-1
CASSPWGDSFYNEQFF
TGTGCCAGCAGCCCCTGGGGGGACAGCTTCTACAATGAGCAGTTCTTC
>TRBD2|TRBV5-1|few|TRBJ2-7
CASSPGLAPSSYEQYF
TGCGCCAGCAGCCCCGGACTAGCCCCAAGCTCCTACGAGCAGTACTTC
>-|TRBV7-9|few|TRBJ2-7
CASSSDRLSGNYEQYF
TGTGCCAGCAGCTCCGACAGGCTCTCTGGGAACTACGAGCAGTACTTC
>-|TRBV7-2|few|TRBJ1-2
CASSLTRLRRRYGYTF
TGTGCCAGCAGCTTAACTCGGCTGAGGCGTCGCTATGGCTACACCTTC
>-|TRBV7-6|-|TRBJ2-7
CASSLGSTGSGREQYF
TGTGCCAGCAGCTTAGGGTCAACAGGGTCTGGAAGGGAGCAGTACTTC
>TRBD1|TRBV29-1|-|TRBJ2-5
CSVEGWDRDQETQYF
TGCAGCGTTGAAGGGTGGGACAGGGACCAAGAGACCCAGTACTTC
>-|TRBV7-8|-|TRBJ2-7
CASSLANPNEQYF
TGTGCCAGCAGCTTAGCGAATCCGAACGAGCAGTACTTC